This T cell receptor beta chain appears in the sequencing data of a study of T cell repertoires in cytomegalovirus infection. As for the study in general: Indications came from public TCR beta signatures; they pointed to CMV infection and to a matching HLA type.

TCRdb redid the calling of the reads with MiXCR, one entry per CDR3 protein. The sample consists of approximately 1,000,000 distinct CDR3 sequences, approximately 32% of them appearing once. As to this clonotype: What it recognizes is unknown.

Points from the study as a whole: The ex vivo response showed dominance by HLA-C-restricted CMV-specific TCR beta clonotypes.

Sequences were derived from cultured CD8+ T cells from PBMCs, sampled from culture after CMV antigen stimulation. This receptor was identified in a human donor in good health (CMV status not recorded). Some clones in this sample may be carry-over from other donors' samples.

In nucleotides, the CDR3 is TGTGCCGGGAGGAGAAAGGGGAATGAAAAACTGTTTTTT. Its translation is CAGRRKGNEKLFF. V and J are TRBV6-2 or TRBV6-3 and TRBJ1-4; possibly TRBD1 for D (5 bases). The CDR3 runs to 13 residues. The germline gives CDR1 MNHEY, CDR2 SVGEGT. V was clipped by 11 bases and J by 5 bases, with 15 bases between them.